The clone carrying this T cell receptor beta chain appeared a single time. These data belong to a study of blood T cell repertoires in COVID-19. Turning to the study itself: From the United States, Italy and Spain came samples of acute and convalescent COVID-19. T cells, B-cell-depleted T cells, or PBMCs provided the cDNA or gDNA that served as material.

Germline V lookup: CDR1 SGDLS, CDR2 YYNGEE. The trim removed 0 bases at V and 3 bases at J, leaving 13 bases unmatched. This CDR3 has 19 residues. Authors' data handling: It was from reference gene primer amplification that nucleated cell counts were estimated. Sequencing used immunoSEQ multiplex PCR; TCRdb keeps in-frame clones, though not all of them. V and J calls and clone size are those listed in that table; D and trimming were worked out from the DNA. The sample lists some 120,000 clones; around 86% were seen once. This TCR was sampled from a man in his 60s with acute or convalescent COVID-19. This chain links TRBV9 with TRBJ1-5, with 9 bases lining up with TRBD1. Sequencing was carried out using peripheral blood. This CDR3 reads CASSVAPGQGSTPNQPQHF. DNA of the CDR3: TGTGCCAGCAGCGTAGCCCCGGGACAGGGATCGACGCCCAATCAGCCCCAGCATTTT.